Given below is one T cell receptor beta chain in context. The target antigen is unknown. This specimen comes from a study of T cells after yellow fever vaccination. Study overall: When fractions had low cell numbers, they were prepared with SMART-Seq v4 Ultra Low Input. Study outcomes and limitations: Reappearance after the booster was observed for most primary-vaccination clones (around 95% CD4, less than 90% CD8).

The CDR3 length is 13 residues. Germline CDR1 reads ENHRY; CDR2 reads SYGVKD. V was cut by 8 bases and J by 1 base, with 10 bases left in between. The authors made TCR cDNA by 5'RACE template switching, adding a universal primer site and UMIs. One entry per CDR3 protein, called by TCRdb with MiXCR from the 5' RACE reads. The data contain 450,000 to 550,000 distinct CDR3 sequences, about a fifth of them singletons. The chain has TRBV10-3 and TRBJ2-3; a weak D match, TRBD2 (5 bases). The sequence was obtained from a young man who received the YFV17D yellow fever vaccine. The sample consisted of PBMCs, taken 15 days after the yellow fever booster vaccination. The CDR3 loop reads CAISGRGTDTQYF. DNA for the CDR3: TGTGCCATCTCGGGAAGGGGCACAGATACGCAGTATTTT.